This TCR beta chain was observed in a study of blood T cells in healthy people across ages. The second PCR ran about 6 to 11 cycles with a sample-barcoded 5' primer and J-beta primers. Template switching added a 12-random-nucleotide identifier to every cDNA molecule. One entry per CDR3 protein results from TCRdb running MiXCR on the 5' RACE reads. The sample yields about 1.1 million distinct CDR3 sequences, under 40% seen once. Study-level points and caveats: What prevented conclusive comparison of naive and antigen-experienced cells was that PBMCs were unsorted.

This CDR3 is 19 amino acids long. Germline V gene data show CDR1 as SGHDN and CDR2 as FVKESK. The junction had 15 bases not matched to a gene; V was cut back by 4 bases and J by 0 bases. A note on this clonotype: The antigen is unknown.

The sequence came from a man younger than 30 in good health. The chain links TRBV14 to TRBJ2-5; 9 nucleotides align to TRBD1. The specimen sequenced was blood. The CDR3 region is CASSLTNPGQGRYQETQYF. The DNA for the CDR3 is TGTGCCAGCAGCCTCACAAACCCGGGACAGGGAAGATACCAAGAGACCCAGTACTTC.